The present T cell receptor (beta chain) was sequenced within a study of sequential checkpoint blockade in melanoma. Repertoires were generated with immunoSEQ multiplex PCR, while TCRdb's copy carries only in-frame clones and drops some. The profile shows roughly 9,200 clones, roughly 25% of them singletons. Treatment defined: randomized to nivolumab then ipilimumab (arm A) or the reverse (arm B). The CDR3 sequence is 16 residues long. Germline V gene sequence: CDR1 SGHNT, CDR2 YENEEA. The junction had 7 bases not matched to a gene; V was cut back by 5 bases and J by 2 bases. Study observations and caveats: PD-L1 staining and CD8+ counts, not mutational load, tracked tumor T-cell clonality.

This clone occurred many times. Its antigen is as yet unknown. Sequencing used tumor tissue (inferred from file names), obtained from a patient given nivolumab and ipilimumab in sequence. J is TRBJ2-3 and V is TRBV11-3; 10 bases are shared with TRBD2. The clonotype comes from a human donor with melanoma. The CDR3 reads CASSQPLAGATDTQYF. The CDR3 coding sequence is TGTGCCAGCAGCCAACCCCTAGCGGGGGCCACAGATACGCAGTATTTT.